These 8 T cell receptor beta chains were sequenced from one sample in a study of blood T cell repertoires in COVID-19. Libraries were prepared by immunoSEQ multiplex PCR; TCRdb keeps only in-frame clonotypes and omits some of them. In the table there are about 24,000 clones, over 60% of which are singletons. Sequencing used peripheral blood. These receptors all come from a woman over 75 with acute or convalescent COVID-19.

The rearrangement links TRBV7-2 to TRBJ1-5; 11 positions match TRBD1. Trimming removed 3 bases from V and 6 bases from J; junction bases left unmatched: 4. Germline loops: CDR1 SGHTA, CDR2 FQGNSA. The CDR3 loop spans 15 amino acids. CDR3 sequence: CASSFPGQGVQPQHF. The CDR3 DNA reads as TGTGCCAGCAGCTTTCCGGGACAGGGGGTTCAGCCCCAGCATTTT.

This clone was counted once. V usage is TRBV7-8 and J usage is TRBJ1-2, with TRBD1 identical over 8 bases. The CDR3 is 16 residues long. Looked up from germline, CDR1 is SGHVS and CDR2 is FQNEAQ. V was pared by 5 bases and J by 6 bases, with 14 bases of the junction left unmatched. The CDR3 here is CASSPRTGMEVDGYTF. CDR3 bases: TGTGCCAGCAGCCCAAGGACAGGGATGGAGGTGGATGGCTACACCTTC.

This clone was seen only a few times. The chain combines TRBV5-1 with TRBJ1-2; tentatively, D is TRBD1 (5 bases). The V and J ends lost 0 bases and 2 bases respectively, with 5 bases between them. The CDR3 runs 13 residues. Germline loops: CDR1 SGHRS, CDR2 YFSETQ. Here the CDR3 reads CASSLDRNYGYTF. CDR3 sequence (DNA): TGCGCCAGCAGCTTGGACAGGAACTATGGCTACACCTTC.

The V gene is TRBV15, the J gene TRBJ2-1, with 8 bases matching TRBD2. CDR3 length: 15 amino acids. Germline V CDR1 and CDR2: LNHNV, YYDKDF (reference sequence). With 0 bases clipped from V and 8 bases from J, the junction kept 6 bases outside the gene matches. The CDR3 is CATSREGSGVDEQFF. CDR3 sequence (DNA): TGTGCCACCAGCAGAGAAGGTAGCGGGGTCGATGAGCAGTTCTTC.

This chain uses TRBV11-2 with TRBJ2-2, with TRBD1 matching 10 bases. CDR3 length: 16 amino acids. CDR1 is SGHAT and CDR2 is FQNNGV in the germline V gene. Trimming removed 5 bases from V and 4 bases from J; junction bases left unmatched: 7. This CDR3 is CASSHAGTGVTGELFF. For the CDR3, the DNA is TGTGCCAGCAGCCACGCCGGGACAGGGGTCACCGGGGAGCTGTTTTTT.

This clone was observed once. V gene TRBV11-3 combines with J gene TRBJ2-2; the D is unclear. Between the trimmed V and J ends, which lost 0 bases and 7 bases, there was a span of 6 bases. CDR3 length: 13 amino acids. Looked up from germline, CDR1 is SGHNT and CDR2 is YENEEA. The DNA of the CDR3 is TGTGCCAGCAGCTTAGATGAGGACGGGGAGCTGTTTTTT. Protein: CASSLDEDGELFF. Full variable domain (outside the CDR3, taken from reference TRBV11-3 and TRBJ2-2): EAGVVQSPRYKIIEKKQPVAFWCNPISGHNTLYWYLQNLGQGPELLIRYENEEAVDDSQLPKDRFSAERLKGVDSTLKIQPAELGDSAVYLCASSLDEDGELFFGEGSRLTVL.

A single count supports this clone. V is TRBV7-3 and J is TRBJ2-1, with D perhaps TRBD2 (5 bases). Looked up from germline, CDR1 is SGHTA and CDR2 is FQGTGA. The CDR3 is 13 amino acids. V lost 2 bases, J lost 9 bases, and 11 bases lay in between. CDR3 DNA: TGTGCCAGCAGCTTAGCTAGCAACGGTGAGCAGTTCTTC. Its translation is CASSLASNGEQFF.

This chain joins TRBV7-9 and TRBJ2-3; weak D call: TRBD1 (5 bases). The CDR3 length is 14 residues. V gave up 0 bases and J gave up 3 bases, with 7 bases separating them. Germline assignment: CDR1 SEHNR and CDR2 FQNEAQ (reference sequence). In DNA, the CDR3 is TGTGCCAGCAGCTTAGCCCAGGGTACAGATACGCAGTATTTT. Its protein is CASSLAQGTDTQYF.